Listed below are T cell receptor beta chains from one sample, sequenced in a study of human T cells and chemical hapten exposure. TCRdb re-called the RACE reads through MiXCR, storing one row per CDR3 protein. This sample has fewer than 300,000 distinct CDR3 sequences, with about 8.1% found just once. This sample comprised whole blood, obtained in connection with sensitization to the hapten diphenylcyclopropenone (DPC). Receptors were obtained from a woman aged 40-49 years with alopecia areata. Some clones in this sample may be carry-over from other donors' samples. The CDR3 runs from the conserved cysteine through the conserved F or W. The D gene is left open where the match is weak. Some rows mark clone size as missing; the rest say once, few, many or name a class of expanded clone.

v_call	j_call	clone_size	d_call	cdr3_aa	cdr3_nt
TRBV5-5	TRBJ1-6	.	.	CASSPGHRSYNSPLHF	TGTGCCAGCAGCCCGGGACACCGCTCCTATAATTCACCCCTCCACTTT
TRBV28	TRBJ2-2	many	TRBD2	CASSFYSGSTGELFF	TGTGCCAGCAGTTTTTATAGCGGGTCAACCGGGGAGCTGTTTTTT
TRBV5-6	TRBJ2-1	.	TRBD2	CASSFGLAKDEQFF	TGTGCCAGCAGCTTTGGACTAGCGAAAGATGAGCAGTTCTTC
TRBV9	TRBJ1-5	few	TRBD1	CASSAGGASNQPQHF	TGTGCCAGCAGCGCAGGGGGGGCCTCCAATCAGCCCCAGCATTTT
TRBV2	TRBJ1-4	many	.	CASSEKGGTGEKLFF	TGTGCCAGCAGTGAGAAGGGAGGAACGGGTGAAAAACTGTTTTTT
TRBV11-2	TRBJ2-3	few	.	CASSPLTTDTQYF	TGTGCCAGCAGCCCACTCACCACAGATACGCAGTATTTT
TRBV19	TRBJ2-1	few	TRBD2	CASSFAGLAGYNEQFF	TGTGCCAGTAGTTTTGCGGGACTAGCGGGGTACAATGAGCAGTTCTTC
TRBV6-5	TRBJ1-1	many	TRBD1	CASRGDRESITEAFF	TGTGCCAGCAGAGGGGACAGGGAGTCAATCACTGAAGCTTTCTTT
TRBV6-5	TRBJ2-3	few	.	CASGNHRGTDTQYF	TGTGCCAGCGGGAATCACAGGGGCACAGATACGCAGTATTTT
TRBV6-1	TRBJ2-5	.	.	CASRRTAQETQYF	TGTGCCAGCAGACGGACAGCCCAAGAGACCCAGTACTTC
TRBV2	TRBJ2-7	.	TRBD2	CASSDHWRLAEKSSYEQYF	TGTGCCAGCAGTGATCATTGGAGACTAGCGGAAAAGAGCTCCTACGAGCAGTACTTC
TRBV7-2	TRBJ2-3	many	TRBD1	CASSSQGAFSTDTQYF	TGTGCCAGCAGCTCCCAGGGGGCGTTTAGCACAGATACGCAGTATTTT
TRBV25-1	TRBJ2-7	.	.	CASSRGEGAYEQYF	TGTGCCAGCAGCCGCGGGGAGGGGGCCTACGAGCAGTACTTC
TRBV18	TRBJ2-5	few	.	CASSWDLQETQYF	TGTGCCAGCTCATGGGACCTCCAAGAGACCCAGTACTTC
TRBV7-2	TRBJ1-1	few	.	CASSLVWEPPEAFF	TGTGCCAGCAGCTTAGTATGGGAGCCCCCCGAAGCTTTCTTT
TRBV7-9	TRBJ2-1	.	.	CASRPSPDRSPKGNEQLF	TGTGCCAGCAGACCGTCTCCGGACCGATCACCGAAGGGCAATGAGCAGCTCTTC
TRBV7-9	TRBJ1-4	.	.	CASSLNGAENEKLFF	TGTGCCAGCAGCTTAAATGGGGCCGAGAATGAAAAACTGTTTTTT
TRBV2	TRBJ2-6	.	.	CASSALAGYSGANVLTF	TGTGCCAGCAGTGCTCTGGCTGGTTACTCTGGGGCCAACGTCCTGACTTTC
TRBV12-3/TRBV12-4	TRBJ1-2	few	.	CASSSEGYYGYTF	TGTGCCAGCAGTTCAGAGGGGTACTATGGCTACACCTTC
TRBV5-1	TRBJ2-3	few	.	CASREGFYKTDTQYF	TGCGCCAGCAGGGAGGGGTTTTACAAAACAGATACGCAGTATTTT
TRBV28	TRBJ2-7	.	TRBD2	CASSFHIPGLAGDEQYF	TGTGCCAGCAGTTTCCACATTCCGGGACTAGCGGGAGATGAGCAGTACTTC
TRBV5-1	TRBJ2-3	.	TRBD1	CASGQGATTDTQYF	TGCGCCAGCGGACAGGGGGCTACGACAGATACGCAGTATTTT